This is a list of T cell receptor beta chains from one sample in a study of CD8+CD57+ T cells in acquired aplastic anemia. TCRdb re-called the reads through MiXCR, storing one row per CDR3 protein. Found here are some 170,000 distinct CDR3 sequences, less than 65% of them singletons; the top ten hold about two fifths. Sequencing was carried out using sorted CD4+, CD8+, or CD8+CD57+ T cells (not recorded which) from PBMCs. These receptors originate from a human donor with aplastic anemia. CDR3s include the opening cysteine and the closing phenylalanine or tryptophan. D genes are given only for firm matches.

d_call: TRBD1
j_call: TRBJ2-5
v_call: TRBV5-6
cdr3_aa: CASSSHRGVQTQYF
cdr3_nt: TGTGCCAGCAGCTCCCACAGGGGAGTACAGACCCAGTACTTC

d_call: TRBD1
j_call: TRBJ1-2
v_call: TRBV10-3
cdr3_aa: CAIRSLDREEDGYTF
cdr3_nt: TGTGCCATCAGGTCACTGGACAGGGAGGAGGATGGCTACACCTTC

d_call: TRBD1
j_call: TRBJ2-5
v_call: TRBV5-1
cdr3_aa: CASSPGTDQETQYF
cdr3_nt: TGCGCCAGCAGTCCCGGGACAGACCAAGAGACCCAGTACTTC

d_call: -
j_call: TRBJ2-5
v_call: TRBV5-4
cdr3_aa: CASSRRGETQYF
cdr3_nt: TGTGCCAGCAGCCGAAGAGGCGAGACCCAGTACTTC

d_call: -
j_call: TRBJ1-5
v_call: TRBV7-8
cdr3_aa: CASSLAKGGVSNQPQHF
cdr3_nt: TGTGCCAGCAGCTTAGCGAAGGGAGGAGTTAGCAATCAGCCCCAGCATTTT

d_call: TRBD2
j_call: TRBJ2-5
v_call: TRBV29-1
cdr3_aa: CSVGAGGPGQETQYF
cdr3_nt: TGCAGCGTAGGCGCGGGGGGGCCCGGCCAAGAGACCCAGTACTTC

d_call: -
j_call: TRBJ2-7
v_call: TRBV5-1
cdr3_aa: CASSLAQGPGYEQYF
cdr3_nt: TGCGCCAGCAGCTTGGCCCAGGGTCCGGGCTACGAGCAGTACTTC

d_call: TRBD1
j_call: TRBJ1-2
v_call: TRBV7-2
cdr3_aa: CASSLNRGPGGYTF
cdr3_nt: TGTGCCAGCAGCTTAAACAGGGGGCCTGGTGGCTACACCTTC

d_call: -
j_call: TRBJ1-5
v_call: TRBV20-1
cdr3_aa: CSAARGGGSNQPQHF
cdr3_nt: TGCAGTGCGGCTCGGGGGGGCGGAAGCAATCAGCCCCAGCATTTT

d_call: TRBD1
j_call: TRBJ2-7
v_call: TRBV2
cdr3_aa: CARLPPRGSPYEQYF
cdr3_nt: TGTGCCCGCCTACCCCCCAGGGGGAGTCCCTACGAGCAGTACTTC

d_call: TRBD1
j_call: TRBJ2-2
v_call: TRBV7-8
cdr3_aa: CASSLTAGGAGELFF
cdr3_nt: TGTGCCAGCAGCTTAACGGCAGGGGGCGCAGGGGAGCTGTTTTTT